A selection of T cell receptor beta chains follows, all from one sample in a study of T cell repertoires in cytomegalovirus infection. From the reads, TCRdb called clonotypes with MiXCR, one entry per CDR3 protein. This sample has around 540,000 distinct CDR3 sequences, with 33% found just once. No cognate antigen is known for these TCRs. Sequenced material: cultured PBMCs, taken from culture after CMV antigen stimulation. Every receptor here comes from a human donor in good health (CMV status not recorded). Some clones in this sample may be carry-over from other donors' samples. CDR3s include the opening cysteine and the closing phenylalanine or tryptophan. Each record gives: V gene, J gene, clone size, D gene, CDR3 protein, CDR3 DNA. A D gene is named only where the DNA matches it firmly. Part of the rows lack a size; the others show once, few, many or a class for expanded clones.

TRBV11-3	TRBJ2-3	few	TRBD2	CASSQAGGPTDTQYF	TGTGCCAGCAGCCAAGCGGGAGGGCCGACAGATACGCAGTATTTT
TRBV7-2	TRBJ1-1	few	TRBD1	CASSLGGGFNTEAFF	TGTGCCAGCAGCTTAGGAGGGGGCTTTAACACTGAAGCTTTCTTT
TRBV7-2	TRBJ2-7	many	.	CASSHDFYEQYF	TGTGCCAGCAGCCACGACTTCTACGAGCAGTACTTC
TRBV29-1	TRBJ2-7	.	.	CSVEGGAGLRKQYF	TGCAGCGTTGAAGGGGGGGCCGGACTACGCAAGCAGTACTTC
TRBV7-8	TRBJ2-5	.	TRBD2	CASSLSLAGGETQYF	TGTGCCAGCAGCTTGAGCCTAGCGGGAGGAGAGACCCAGTACTTC
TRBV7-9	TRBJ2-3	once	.	CASSPNARSSTDTQYF	TGTGCCAGCAGCCCCAACGCTCGATCTAGCACAGATACGCAGTATTTT
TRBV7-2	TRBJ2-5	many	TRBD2	CASSLSRLAGGETQYF	TGTGCCAGCAGCCTATCTCGACTAGCGGGAGGCGAGACCCAGTACTTC
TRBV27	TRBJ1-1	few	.	CASRNRILNTEAFF	TGTGCCAGCAGGAATCGGATTTTGAACACTGAAGCTTTCTTT
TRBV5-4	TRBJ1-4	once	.	CASSLFQGSPEKLFF	TGTGCCAGCAGCTTATTTCAGGGGTCCCCTGAAAAACTGTTTTTT
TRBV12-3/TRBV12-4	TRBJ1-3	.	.	CASSLTQGNTIYF	TGTGCCAGCAGCTTGACTCAGGGAAACACCATATATTTT
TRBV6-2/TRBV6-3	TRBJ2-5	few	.	CASSYNSLFGGLETQYF	TGTGCCAGCAGTTACAACTCCCTTTTCGGGGGGCTTGAGACCCAGTACTTC
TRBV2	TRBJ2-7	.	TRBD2	CASSEVAGGHEQYF	TGTGCCAGCAGTGAAGTAGCGGGAGGGCACGAGCAGTACTTC
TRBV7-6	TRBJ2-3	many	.	CASSLPPGEDTQYF	TGTGCCAGCAGCTTACCCCCAGGGGAGGATACGCAGTATTTT
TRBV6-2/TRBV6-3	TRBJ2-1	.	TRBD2	CASTPLRLAGGPNEQFF	TGTGCCAGCACCCCCTTGCGTTTAGCGGGAGGGCCGAATGAGCAGTTCTTC
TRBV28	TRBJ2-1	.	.	CASSLYWAGWFDDEQFF	TGTGCCAGCAGTTTATATTGGGCAGGGTGGTTTGATGATGAGCAGTTCTTC
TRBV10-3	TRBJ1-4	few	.	CAISEPAAEKLFF	TGTGCCATCAGTGAGCCGGCGGCTGAAAAACTGTTTTTT
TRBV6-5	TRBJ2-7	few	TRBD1	CASSYGTGGGEQYF	TGTGCCAGCAGTTACGGGACAGGGGGCGGTGAGCAGTACTTC
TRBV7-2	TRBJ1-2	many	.	CASSPVGVGNYGYTF	TGTGCCAGCAGCCCCGTAGGAGTCGGTAACTATGGCTACACCTTC
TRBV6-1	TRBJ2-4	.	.	CASSPLGTNIQYF	TGTGCCAGCAGCCCCCTCGGCACAAACATTCAGTACTTC
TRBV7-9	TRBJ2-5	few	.	CASSVQQAKETQYF	TGTGCCAGCAGCGTCCAACAAGCCAAAGAGACCCAGTACTTC
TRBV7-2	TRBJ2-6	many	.	CASSLVSGANVLTF	TGTGCCAGCAGCTTAGTAAGCGGGGCCAACGTCCTGACTTTC
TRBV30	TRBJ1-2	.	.	CAWSVRVNYGYTF	TGTGCCTGGAGTGTAAGGGTTAACTATGGCTACACCTTC
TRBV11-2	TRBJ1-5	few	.	CASSLGFTSNQPQHF	TGTGCCAGCAGCTTAGGGTTCACCAGTAATCAGCCCCAGCATTTT